The T cell receptor beta chain under discussion was sequenced for a study of T cell clonality in common variable immunodeficiency. Study-wide results and limits: Fewer deletions and N-nucleotide insertions were reportedly seen in common variable immunodeficiency TCR beta sequences. CVID subjects had higher TCRbeta clonality than healthy controls, most marked in about a third.

The length of the CDR3 is 13 residues. CDR1 is MNHEY, CDR2 SVGEGT, per germline. Trimming removed 7 bases at V and 5 bases at J, with 14 bases between. To note about this clone: What it binds is unknown. The read terminates 3 residues ahead of where the CDR3 ends, so the germline J gene completes it.

CVID meant reduced serum IgG, IgA and/or IgM plus specific antibody deficiency. Heparinized whole blood, roughly 4.5 to 9 ml, came from each donor. Sequencing used immunoSEQ multiplex PCR; TCRdb keeps in-frame clones, though not all of them. The sample is made up of tens of thousands of clones, none counted only once. This receptor was identified in a human donor with common variable immunodeficiency. The sample consisted of peripheral blood mononuclear cells. The chain carries TRBV6-2 or TRBV6-3 and TRBJ1-2; D gene unclear. CDR3 bases read: TGTGCCAGCATGACAAAAACCCCATATGGC. It encodes CASMTKTPYG. The CDR3 as a whole reads CASMTKTPYGYTF.